One and the same sample provided the 10 T cell receptor beta chains below, sequenced in a study of blood T cell repertoires in COVID-19 (dated by TCRdb to 2018 to 2020). Libraries were built with the immunoSEQ multiplex PCR assay. TCRdb's version of the immuneACCESS table is confined to in-frame rearrangements and falls short of the full clone set. An unresolved V gene accounts for under half of the shortfall where checked; the remainder is of unknown origin. The sample profile shows roughly 120,000 clones; more than 80% of them were found once. The ten largest clones take up less than 3.5% of the sample. Sequencing used peripheral blood. These receptors all come from a woman aged 80 or older with COVID-19, enrolled during active disease.

The chain couples TRBV6-5 to TRBJ2-7; TRBD2 matches at 7 bases. The germline V gene encodes CDR1 MNHEY and CDR2 SVGAGI. The CDR3 sequence is 14 residues long. The junction had 8 bases not matched to a gene; V was cut back by 6 bases and J by 3 bases. The CDR3 reads CASSVVQRGYEQYF. The CDR3 nucleotides read TGTGCCAGCAGCGTAGTTCAGCGGGGCTACGAGCAGTACTTC.

V usage is TRBV5-1 and J usage is TRBJ2-7; 12 bases agree with TRBD1. Germline assignment: CDR1 SGHRS and CDR2 YFSETQ. V dropped 4 bases and J dropped 6; count of bases not matched to a gene: 11. The CDR3 totals 16 residues. For the CDR3, the DNA is TGCGCCAGCAGCCTTACCGGGACAGGGGGCTCAGGCGAGCAGTACTTC. It is translated as CASSLTGTGGSGEQYF.

The chain joins TRBV28 to TRBJ2-7, with 9 nucleotides matching TRBD1. V lost 9 bases, J lost 4 bases, and 4 bases stayed unmatched. Germline V gene sequence: CDR1 MDHEN, CDR2 SYDVKM. CDR3 length equals 12 residues. This chain's CDR3 is CASGTGWYEQYF. The CDR3, as DNA: TGTGCCAGTGGGACAGGGTGGTACGAGCAGTACTTC.

This chain uses TRBV4-2 with TRBJ2-4; 7 bases agree with TRBD1. This CDR3 has 16 residues. V shed 0 bases and J 4 bases; nucleotides not matched to a gene: 6. From germline, CDR1 is LGHNA and CDR2 YNFKEQ. CDR3 amino acids: CASSQDHRGMKNIQYF. CDR3 DNA: TGTGCCAGCAGCCAAGATCACAGGGGTATGAAAAACATTCAGTACTTC.

This clone was picked up one time. This sequence joins TRBV5-4 and TRBJ2-2, with TRBD2 matching 15 bases. Germline V gives CDR1 SGHNT, CDR2 YYREEE (reference sequence). With V trimmed by 4 bases and J by 5 bases, 6 bases remained unmatched. The CDR3 has 17 residues. CDR3 amino acids: CASSQGLAGGQTGELFF. In DNA, the CDR3 is TGTGCCAGCAGCCAAGGACTAGCGGGAGGGCAGACCGGGGAGCTGTTTTTT.

The chain is built from TRBV7-3 and TRBJ2-1, with a tentative D call TRBD1 (5 bases). Germline V gene data show CDR1 as SGHTA and CDR2 as FQGTGA. V was cut by 3 bases and J by 12 bases, with 15 bases left in between. This CDR3 spans 13 amino acids. CDR3 bases: TGTGCCAGCAGCTTGGCCCCAGGGTTAGGGCAGTTCTTC. Protein product: CASSLAPGLGQFF. Full variable domain (missing parts from reference TRBV7-3 and TRBJ2-1): GAGVSQTPSNKVTEKGKYVELRCDPISGHTALYWYRQSLGQGPEFLIYFQGTGAADDSGLPNDRFFAVRPEGSVSTLKIQRTERGDSAVYLCASSLAPGLGQFFGPGTRLTVL.

The genes are TRBV28 and TRBJ1-1; TRBD1 aligns across 7 bases. The CDR3 has 14 amino acids. J gave up 6 bases and V 5 bases, and 9 bases lay outside the gene matches. Germline-derived CDR1 and CDR2 are MDHEN and SYDVKM. For the CDR3, the DNA is TGTGCCAGCAGTCGACCTGACAGGGCTTCTGAAGCTTTCTTT. Protein sequence: CASSRPDRASEAFF.

The rearrangement joins TRBV6-5 to TRBJ2-7; D is ambiguous. Between the trimmed V and J ends, which lost 5 bases and 5 bases, there was a span of 7 bases. CDR1 is MNHEY and CDR2 is SVGAGI in the germline V gene. This CDR3 is 11 amino acids long. The CDR3 loop is CASSHFNEQYF. In nucleotides, the CDR3 is TGTGCCAGCAGTCACTTCAACGAGCAGTACTTC.

V usage is TRBV5-4 and J usage is TRBJ2-7; 10 bases agree with TRBD2. Germline V gene data show CDR1 as SGHNT and CDR2 as YYREEE (reference sequence). V trimming: 0 bases; J trimming: 7 bases; junction bases outside the gene matches: 10. The CDR3 contains 16 residues. DNA for the CDR3: TGTGCCAGCAGCTTGGAAGCGGGAGGGCCCTCGGGGGAGCAGTACTTC. The encoded protein is CASSLEAGGPSGEQYF.

The rearrangement links TRBV19 to TRBJ1-5; tentative D call: TRBD1 (5 bases). Trimming pared 3 bases from V and 7 bases from J, leaving 16 bases between. The germline V gene has CDR1 LNHDA and CDR2 SQIVND (reference sequence). The CDR3 consists of 15 residues. The CDR3 protein is CASSMSSQGRQPQHF. The CDR3 DNA is TGTGCCAGTAGTATGTCTTCGCAGGGAAGGCAGCCCCAGCATTTT.